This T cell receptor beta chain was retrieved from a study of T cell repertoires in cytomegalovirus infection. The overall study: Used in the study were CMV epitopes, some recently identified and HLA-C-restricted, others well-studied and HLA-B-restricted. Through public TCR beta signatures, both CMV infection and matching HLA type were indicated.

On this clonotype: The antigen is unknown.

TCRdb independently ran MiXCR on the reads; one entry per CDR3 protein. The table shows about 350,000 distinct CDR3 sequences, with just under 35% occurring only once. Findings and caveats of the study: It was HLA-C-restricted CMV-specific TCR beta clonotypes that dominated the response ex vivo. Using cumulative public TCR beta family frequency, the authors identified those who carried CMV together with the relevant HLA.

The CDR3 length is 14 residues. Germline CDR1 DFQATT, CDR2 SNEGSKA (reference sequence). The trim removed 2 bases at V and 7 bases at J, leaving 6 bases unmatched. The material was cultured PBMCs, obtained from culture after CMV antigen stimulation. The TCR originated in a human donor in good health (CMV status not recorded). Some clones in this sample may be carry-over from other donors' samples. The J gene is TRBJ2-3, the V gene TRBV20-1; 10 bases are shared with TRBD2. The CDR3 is CSARSLAGANTQYF. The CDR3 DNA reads TGCAGTGCTAGATCCCTAGCGGGAGCAAATACGCAGTATTTT.